This T cell receptor (beta chain) was observed in a study of blood T cell repertoires in COVID-19 (dated by TCRdb to the early 2020s). For the wider study: Collaborator samples came from the United States, Italy and Spain and covered acute and convalescent phases of COVID-19. Nearly every sample came with metadata listing a de-identified subject ID, COVID-19 status, age in years and sex. Deeply sampled blood TCRbeta repertoires from subjects exposed to, actively infected with, or recovered from COVID-19 were included in the dataset. The prospective study material was composed of cDNA or gDNA derived from T cells, B-cell-depleted T cells, or PBMCs. HLA class I and class II types, where available, came from metadata supplied by the sample provider rather than from assay-based typing. The repertoires were released in a freely available public database meant as a resource for research on the immune response to SARS-CoV-2. The samples were drawn from two sources: the first 160 participants of the ongoing ImmuneRACE study, and fewer than 1,500 subjects contributed by 6 global collaborators.

As to this clone: Its antigen is unknown. No much larger clonotype is one base removed from it; base qualities were not supplied.

Broad study findings and their caveats: Clinical and demographic metadata were provided uncurated, with the amount varying by source and participant.

From a lookup of the germline V gene, CDR1 and CDR2 are MDHEN and SYDVKM. The CDR3 sequence holds 19 residues, the cysteine and phenylalanine included. Only the CDR3 DNA stays, 57 bases, in frame from base 1. Trimmed from V: 8 bases; trimmed from J: 0 bases; junction bases lacking a gene match: 16. A second Seattle source provided samples from volunteer blood donors who had recovered from COVID-19. Collaborating institutions collected whole blood in K2EDTA tubes following their own protocols. For TCRbeta analysis, collaborators shipped samples in one of three forms: frozen whole blood, isolated PBMCs, or DNA extracted from either of those sample types. TCRbeta CDR3 regions were amplified from genomic DNA by means of the immunoSEQ Assay, a bias-controlled multiplex PCR. The paper's processing steps were these. The number of nucleated cells in each sample was estimated from the amplification of reference gene primers within the assay. Sequence reads were collapsed and filtered to measure the absolute abundance of every unique TCRbeta CDR3 rearrangement. Productive Simpson clonality was computed per sample as the square root of Simpson's diversity index over productive rearrangements. Sourced from immuneACCESS, this table was stored by TCRdb with only in-frame sequences that have V and J called. A share of the clones is absent; for the studies checked, an unresolved V gene accounts for under half, and the remainder has no known explanation. Clone size and the V and J calls come from that table; the DNA yielded D and trimming. Across this sample there are some 300,000 clones, with about 91% seen only once. 6.9% of the sample belongs to the ten largest clones.

The V gene is TRBV28 and the J gene is TRBJ2-6, with 7 middle bases fitting TRBD1. This sequence originates from a woman in her 30s who had recovered from COVID-19. The sample consisted of peripheral blood. Here is the DNA: TGTGCCAGCGGGCGACCCTCCGGGACAGCCAACTCTGGGGCCAACGTCCTGACTTTC. Translated, it gives CASGRPSGTANSGANVLTF. Outside the CDR3, residues come from the reference TRBV28 and TRBJ2-6 proteins, so the full variable domain is: DVKVTQSSRYLVKRTGEKVFLECVQDMDHENMFWYRQDPGLGLRLIYFSYDVKMKEKGDIPEGYSVSREKKERFSLILESASTNQTSMYLCASGRPSGTANSGANVLTFGAGSRLTVL.